This TCR beta chain stems from a study of control samples from healthy donors and cancer patients (dated by TCRdb to 2020 to 2022). Library generation was performed with the immunoSEQ multiplex PCR assay. TCRdb holds this immuneACCESS table with in-frame rearrangements only. Some clones are missing; in checked studies, unresolved V genes explain under half, and the rest has no known cause. This sample comprises about 130,000 clones, around 90% of them detected only once. In total, the top ten clones hold 2% to 2.5% of the sample. On this clone itself: The specificity of this receptor is unknown. No quality values exist for individual bases; no much larger clone is one base distant.

V is shortened by 1 base, J by 6 bases, and the region joining them spans 9 bases. The CDR3 sequence holds 13 residues, the cysteine and phenylalanine included. Only the CDR3 DNA is retained, 39 bases long and in frame from the first base. In the germline V gene, CDR1 corresponds to SGHTA and CDR2 to FQGNSA. The sequenced material came from blood. This receptor chain uses TRBV7-2 and TRBJ1-2, with no confidently assigned D gene. The clonotype comes from a man younger than 30 in good health. CDR3 region: CASSLGRSNGYTF. The DNA sequence is given as TGTGCCAGCAGCTTAGGCAGGTCCAATGGCTACACCTTC.